A single sample is the source of the 14 T cell receptor beta chains below, sequenced in a study of human T cells and chemical hapten exposure. MiXCR was run by TCRdb on the RACE reads, yielding one entry per CDR3 protein. Of 100,000 to 150,000 distinct CDR3 sequences listed, roughly 12% are singletons. The time point denotes: patch test 3, about 24 weeks after DPC sensitization. Described treatment: therapeutic diphenylcyclopropenone sensitization with weekly scalp DPC. The sequences come from whole blood, collected in connection with sensitization to the hapten diphenylcyclopropenone (DPC). These receptors came from a woman aged 45-65 years with alopecia areata. Some clones in this sample may be carry-over from other donors' samples.

The chain carries TRBV6-6 and TRBJ1-5, with 10 bases matching TRBD1. The germline gives CDR1 MNHNY, CDR2 SVGAGI (reference sequence). The CDR3 runs to 16 residues. V lost 7 bases to trimming and J lost 4 bases; unmatched junction nucleotides: 10. The CDR3 is CASTPPDRGRNQPQHF. For the CDR3, the DNA is TGTGCCAGCACCCCCCCGGACAGGGGGAGGAATCAGCCCCAGCATTTT.

This clonotype has more than one count but fewer than ten. The chain couples TRBV10-3 to TRBJ2-7; TRBD1 is a possible D gene (6 bases). V lost 7 bases to trimming and J lost 0 bases, with 13 bases between them. The CDR3 covers 14 residues. Germline V gives CDR1 ENHRY, CDR2 SYGVKD. CDR3: CAITPTGYSYEQYF. DNA of the CDR3: TGTGCCATCACCCCGACAGGATACTCCTACGAGCAGTACTTC.

This clonotype was counted between two and nine times. V is TRBV15 and J is TRBJ2-5; D possibly corresponds to TRBD1 (5 bases). Per germline, CDR1 LNHNV and CDR2 YYDKDF (reference sequence). V was pared by 0 bases and J by 1 base, with 18 bases between. There are 18 residues in the CDR3. CDR3 in DNA: TGTGCCACCAGCAGAGATAGGGCAGCTCGTAGGGGCCAAGAGACCCAGTACTTC. Residues: CATSRDRAARRGQETQYF.

The chain employs TRBV20-1 and TRBJ1-6, with D perhaps matching TRBD1 (5 bases). CDR1 is DFQATT, CDR2 SNEGSKA, per germline (reference sequence). The CDR3 sequence is 15 residues long. The CDR3 region is CSALSLGHYNSPLHF. In DNA, the CDR3 is TGCAGCGCCTTATCATTAGGACACTATAATTCACCCCTCCACTTT.

This clonotype was detected only a few times. For the CDR3, the DNA is TGTGCCAGCAGCCAGGAGGCTAGCGGGGGTAGGAGGGGCACCCAGTACTTC. Encoded protein: CASSQEASGGRRGTQYF. The gene calls are TRBV3-1 and TRBJ2-5; 10 bases line up with TRBD2. This CDR3 comprises 17 residues. Trimming cost V 3 bases and J 8 bases; bases outside gene matches: 15. The germline CDR1 and CDR2 sequences are LGHDT and YNNKEL (reference sequence).

This clonotype was observed a handful of times. The V call is TRBV6-1, the J call TRBJ1-4; perhaps TRBD1 as D (6 bases). The CDR3 runs 16 residues. Trimming pared 2 bases from V and 5 bases from J, leaving 15 bases between. The germline V gene has CDR1 MNHNS and CDR2 SASEGT. The CDR3 reads CASSEQSGTLNEKLFF. The CDR3 coding sequence is TGTGCCAGCAGTGAACAATCCGGGACACTGAATGAAAAACTGTTTTTT.

This clonotype has only a few counts. The chain recombines TRBV2 with TRBJ2-3; 9 bases map to TRBD2. This CDR3 region has 16 residues. The ends lost 4 bases at V and 12 bases at J; junction bases unmatched: 17. Germline lookup yields CDR1 SNHLY and CDR2 FYNNEI. CDR3 sequence (DNA): TGTGCCAGCAGTGGACCGGGACTAGCAGTCCTTGAGGAACAGTATTTT. Translated, it gives CASSGPGLAVLEEQYF.

This chain links TRBV9 with TRBJ2-5; 11 nucleotides match TRBD2. The CDR3 sequence is 16 residues long. V dropped 3 bases and J dropped 1; count of bases not matched to a gene: 5. Germline assignment: CDR1 SGDLS and CDR2 YYNGEE. DNA of the CDR3: TGTGCCAGCAGCGCTCTAGCGGGAGGACCCCAAGAGACCCAGTACTTC. Protein: CASSALAGGPQETQYF.

This clonotype was seen repeatedly, ten times or more. The chain has TRBV29-1 and TRBJ2-2, with D possibly matching TRBD1 (5 bases). Trimming pared 6 bases from V and 6 bases from J, leaving 14 bases between. This CDR3 has 13 amino acids. Germline lookup yields CDR1 SQVTM and CDR2 ANQGSEA. CDR3 in amino acids: CSVPGQEPGELFF. CDR3 sequence (DNA): TGCAGCGTCCCAGGACAAGAACCCGGGGAGCTGTTTTTT.

This clonotype was found many times. The V call is TRBV29-1, the J call TRBJ2-1, with no clear D. Germline CDR1 and CDR2: SQVTM and ANQGSEA. The V end lost 2 bases, the J end lost 4 bases, and 6 bases lay between the germline ends. This CDR3 has 12 residues. Here the CDR3 reads CSVEQTYNEQFF. The CDR3 bases are TGCAGCGTTGAACAGACTTACAATGAGCAGTTCTTC.

This clonotype was seen more than once but under ten times. V is TRBV12-5 and J is TRBJ2-3, with TRBD1 matching over 7 bases. Germline values: CDR1 LGHNT, CDR2 FRNRAP. V trimming: 5 bases; J trimming: 0 bases; junction bases outside the gene matches: 5. This CDR3 region has 15 residues. The DNA for the CDR3 is TGTGCTAGTGGTCCTGGGGACAGCAGCACAGATACGCAGTATTTT. Translation: CASGPGDSSTDTQYF.

The chain joins TRBV5-5 to TRBJ1-5; TRBD1 aligns across 7 bases. V was pared by 2 bases and J by 10 bases, with 6 bases of the junction left unmatched. CDR1 and CDR2 from the germline V gene are SGHKS and YYEKEE (reference sequence). CDR3 length: 13 residues. CDR3 nucleotides: TGTGCCAGCAGCTTAGCAGGGGGAATCCCCCAGCATTTT. Translating it yields CASSLAGGIPQHF.

This clonotype was counted a few times. The chain links TRBV28 to TRBJ2-7, with 10 bases aligning to TRBD1. Germline V CDR1 and CDR2: MDHEN, SYDVKM. Trimming removed 6 bases from V and 3 bases from J; junction bases left unmatched: 8. This CDR3 is 15 amino acids long. The CDR3 reads CASSSTGGMGYEQYF. DNA of the CDR3: TGTGCCAGCAGCTCGACAGGGGGCATGGGCTACGAGCAGTACTTC.

V gene TRBV3-1 combines with J gene TRBJ1-1; D is perhaps TRBD1 (5 bases). The CDR3 consists of 14 residues. Trimming removed 1 base at V and 1 base at J, with 7 bases between. Germline V gene sequence: CDR1 LGHDT, CDR2 YNNKEL (reference sequence). This CDR3 reads CASSQGQPNTEAFF. In DNA form, the CDR3 reads TGTGCCAGCAGCCAAGGACAGCCGAACACTGAAGCTTTCTTT.